The 14 T cell receptor beta chains given below trace back to one sample, sequenced in a study of CD8+ T cells in alopecia areata. Treatment described: oral pan-JAK inhibitor, 5-10 mg twice daily. RNA was isolated and reverse transcribed to cDNA, the sequencing template. Using immunoSEQ multiplex PCR, the repertoire was profiled, and TCRdb retains in-frame clones only, with some absent. This sample has about 94,000 clones, with about two thirds found just once. Sequenced here: CD8+ T cells sorted from blood, sampled around week 42, from a patient treated with tofacitinib. The receptor source for this set is a human donor with alopecia areata.

The V and J genes are TRBV23-1 and TRBJ2-7, with 9 bases fitting TRBD2. TRBV23-1 is identified as an open reading frame with a role that is uncertain. V was clipped by 8 bases and J by 7 bases; unmatched bases: 18. The CDR3 contains 16 residues. CDR3 nucleotides: TGCGCCAGCCCACGGGGGGCGGGAGGGCCTTTGAGGGAGCAGTACTTC. Its translation is CASPRGAGGPLREQYF.

The rearrangement joins TRBV7-8 to TRBJ2-7; D gene uncertain. The CDR3 contains 15 residues. The germline V and J ends were trimmed by 1 base and 4 bases, with 14 bases remaining between them. Germline assignment: CDR1 SGHVS and CDR2 FQNEAQ. This CDR3 is CASSLEVGFAYEQYF. The CDR3 nucleotides are TGTGCCAGCAGCTTAGAAGTGGGTTTCGCGTACGAGCAGTACTTC.

The J gene is TRBJ2-7, the V gene TRBV5-4, with D maybe TRBD1 (6 bases). The germline V gene has CDR1 SGHNT and CDR2 YYREEE (reference sequence). The V gene lost 4 bases and the J gene lost 6 bases, with 17 bases spanning the gap. The length of the CDR3 is 14 residues. The CDR3 spells CASSLDSSGVEQYF. Here the CDR3 DNA reads TGTGCCAGCAGCCTGGACAGCAGTGGGGTCGAGCAGTACTTC.

The chain combines TRBV7-2 with TRBJ2-7; D possibly matches TRBD1 or TRBD2 (5 bases each). V shed 4 bases and J shed 0 bases, with 13 bases lying between them. CDR3 length: 15 amino acids. CDR1 and CDR2 from the germline V gene are SGHTA and FQGNSA. The CDR3 is CASSSLQGTSYEQYF. DNA of the CDR3: TGTGCCAGCAGCTCACTCCAAGGGACCTCCTACGAGCAGTACTTC.

The gene calls are TRBV30 and TRBJ1-2; 7 bases map to TRBD1. The V gene's germline CDR1 is GTSNPN and CDR2 SVGIG (reference sequence). This CDR3 region has 14 residues. After removal of 0 bases from V and 0 bases from J, the junction contained 1 base not matched to a gene. Written as DNA, the CDR3 is TGTGCCTGGAGTGTCGGGACAGCTAACTATGGCTACACCTTC. This sequence encodes CAWSVGTANYGYTF.

The table lists this clone with a count of one. The rearrangement uses TRBV5-1 and TRBJ1-1, with a possible D match to TRBD1 (6 bases). CDR3 length: 13 amino acids. Germline loops: CDR1 SGHRS, CDR2 YFSETQ. Trimming pared 0 bases from V and 4 bases from J, leaving 7 bases between. The CDR3 region has the DNA TGCGCCAGCAGCTTGGGACAGGTCACTGAAGCTTTCTTT. The encoded protein is CASSLGQVTEAFF.

As DNA, the CDR3 is TGTGCCAGCAGCTTTTCCGGGACAAATGGCTACACCTTC. Protein: CASSFSGTNGYTF. The chain joins TRBV5-6 to TRBJ1-2, with a possible D match to TRBD1 (6 bases). V gave up 2 bases and J gave up 6 bases, with 11 bases separating them. Germline-derived CDR1 and CDR2 are SGHDT and YYEEEE. This CDR3 region has 13 residues.

The J gene is TRBJ2-1, the V gene TRBV5-6; possibly TRBD2 for D (5 bases). The CDR3 runs 13 residues. V lost 4 bases and J lost 7, with 12 bases in between. Per the germline V gene, CDR1 is SGHDT and CDR2 is YYEEEE. Here the CDR3 reads CASSLGEGNEQFF. The CDR3 DNA reads as TGTGCCAGCAGCCTGGGAGAAGGGAATGAGCAGTTCTTC.

This clone was seen once. The J gene is TRBJ2-7, the V gene TRBV4-3; TRBD1 agrees at 9 bases. This CDR3 comprises 13 residues. With 5 bases clipped from V and 6 bases from J, the junction kept 5 bases outside the gene matches. Germline V gene sequence: CDR1 LGHNA, CDR2 YSLEER. The CDR3 bases are TGCGCCAGCAGCGAATGGACAGGGGTCGAGCAGTACTTC. It is translated as CASSEWTGVEQYF.

This clone was recorded once. V usage is TRBV19 and J usage is TRBJ2-4, with 9 bases lining up with TRBD2. This CDR3 is 14 amino acids long. V gave up 7 bases and J gave up 0 bases; unmatched junction bases: 1. Germline CDR1 reads LNHDA; CDR2 reads SQIVND (reference sequence). The CDR3 DNA reads as TGTGCCAGTACTAGCGGGGAAGCCAAAAACATTCAGTACTTC. It codes for CASTSGEAKNIQYF.

The genes are TRBV5-6 and TRBJ1-1; D is unresolved. Germline V lookup: CDR1 SGHDT, CDR2 YYEEEE. The CDR3 is 14 amino acids. V was clipped by 0 bases and J by 7 bases, with 13 bases between them. CDR3 residues: CASSLELRSNEAFF. The CDR3 DNA follows: TGTGCCAGCAGCTTGGAGCTGAGGAGTAATGAAGCTTTCTTT.

This clone was seen only a few times. V and J are TRBV29-1 and TRBJ2-7; 8 nucleotides line up with TRBD1. The CDR3 is 15 residues long. V lost 7 bases and J lost 4; bases outside the gene matches: 15. Germline assignment: CDR1 SQVTM and CDR2 ANQGSEA. The CDR3 loop is CSAASPGQGAYEQYF. In DNA form, the CDR3 reads TGCAGCGCCGCCTCTCCGGGGCAGGGGGCTTACGAGCAGTACTTC.

The chain joins TRBV25-1 to TRBJ2-3; unclear D gene. The CDR3 loop spans 13 amino acids. V lost 8 bases and J 1 base, leaving 10 bases between the germline ends. From germline, CDR1 is MGHDK and CDR2 SYGVNS. CDR3 nucleotides: TGTGCCAGCCGTCGGACGGGCACAGATACGCAGTATTTT. Protein: CASRRTGTDTQYF.

There are a few counts of this clone. This chain links TRBV11-2 with TRBJ2-2; weak D call: TRBD2 (6 bases). The V gene lost 4 bases and the J gene lost 0 bases, with 9 bases spanning the gap. The CDR3 contains 15 residues. CDR1 and CDR2 (germline): SGHAT, FQNNGV. CDR3 residues: CASSSRGTNTGELFF. The CDR3 DNA reads TGTGCCAGCAGCTCGCGGGGTACGAACACCGGGGAGCTGTTTTTT.